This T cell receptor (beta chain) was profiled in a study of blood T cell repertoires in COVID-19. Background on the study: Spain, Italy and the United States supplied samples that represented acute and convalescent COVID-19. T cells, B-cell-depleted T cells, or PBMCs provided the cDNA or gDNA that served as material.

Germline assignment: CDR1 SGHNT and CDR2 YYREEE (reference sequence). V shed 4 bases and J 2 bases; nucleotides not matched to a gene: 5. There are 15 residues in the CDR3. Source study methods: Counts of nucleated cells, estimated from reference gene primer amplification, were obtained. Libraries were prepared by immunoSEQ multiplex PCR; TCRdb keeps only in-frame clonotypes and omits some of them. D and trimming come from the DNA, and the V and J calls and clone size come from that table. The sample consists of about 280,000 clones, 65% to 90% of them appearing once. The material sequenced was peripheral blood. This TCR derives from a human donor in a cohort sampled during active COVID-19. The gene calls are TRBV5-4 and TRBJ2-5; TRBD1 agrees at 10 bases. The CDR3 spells CASSRDRGPQETQYF. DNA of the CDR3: TGTGCCAGCAGCCGGGACAGGGGACCACAAGAGACCCAGTACTTC.